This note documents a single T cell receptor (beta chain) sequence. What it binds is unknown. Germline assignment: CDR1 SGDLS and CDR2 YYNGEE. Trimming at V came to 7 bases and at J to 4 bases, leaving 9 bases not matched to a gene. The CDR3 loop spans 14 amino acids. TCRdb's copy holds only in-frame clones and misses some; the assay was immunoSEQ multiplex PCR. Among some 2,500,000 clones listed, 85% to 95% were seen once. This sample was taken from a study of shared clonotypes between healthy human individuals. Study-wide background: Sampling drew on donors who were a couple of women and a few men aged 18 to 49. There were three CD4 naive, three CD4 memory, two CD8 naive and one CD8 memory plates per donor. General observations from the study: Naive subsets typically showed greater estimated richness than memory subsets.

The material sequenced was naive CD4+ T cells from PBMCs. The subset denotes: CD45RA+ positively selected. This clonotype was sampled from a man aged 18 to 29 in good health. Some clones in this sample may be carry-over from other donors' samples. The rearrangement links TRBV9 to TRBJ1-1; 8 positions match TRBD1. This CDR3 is CASAGTGRSTEAFF. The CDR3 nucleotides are TGTGCCAGCGCTGGGACAGGACGGTCCACTGAAGCTTTCTTT. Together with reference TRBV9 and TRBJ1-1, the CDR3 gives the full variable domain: DSGVTQTPKHLITATGQRVTLRCSPRSGDLSVYWYQQSLDQGLQFLIQYYNGEERAKGNILERFSAQQFPDLHSELNLSSLELGDSALYFCASAGTGRSTEAFFGQGTRLTVV.